Here is one T cell receptor beta chain with its context. This sample was taken from a study of early T cells in non-severe SARS-CoV-2 infection. Germline assignment: CDR1 DFQATT and CDR2 SNEGSKA (reference sequence). This CDR3 is built from 13 residues. TCRdb reprocessed the 5' RACE reads via MiXCR and lists one record per CDR3 protein. The table has tens of thousands of distinct CDR3 sequences, 12% seen once. This sequence originates from an adult who was a healthcare worker with PCR-confirmed SARS-CoV-2 infection or an uninfected control (not recorded which). This chain links TRBV20-1 with TRBJ2-3; possible D gene TRBD1, 6 bases. Material for sequencing was whole blood. This CDR3 reads CSTTGLGTDTQYF. The DNA for the CDR3 is TGCAGCACAACAGGGTTGGGAACAGATACGCAGTATTTT.